This TCR beta chain was sequenced for a study of PD-1 blockade in classical Hodgkin lymphoma. Documented time point: cycle 4 day 1 (C4D1), after 6 weeks of nivolumab. Relapse was seen in all patients after autologous stem cell transplantation, and brentuximab vedotin exposure was variable. Data came from immunoSEQ multiplex PCR; TCRdb stores just in-frame clones and leaves some out. The data show approximately 49,000 clones, more than 75% seen once. The source was peripheral blood mononuclear cells (PBMCs), collected before the fourth cycle of nivolumab. This clonotype was obtained from a human donor with classical Hodgkin lymphoma.

The CDR3 protein is CASSSNAGRSNTEAFF. The CDR3 coding sequence is TGCGCCAGCAGCTCCAACGCCGGTAGGAGCAACACTGAAGCTTTCTTT. V and J are TRBV5-1 and TRBJ1-1; no firm D call. This CDR3 contains 16 residues. Trimming took 3 bases from V and 2 from J, leaving 17 bases between them. Germline loops: CDR1 SGHRS, CDR2 YFSETQ.